The rows below give T cell receptor beta chains drawn from one sample of a study of T cell responses to AZD1222 COVID-19 vaccine. Generated by immunoSEQ multiplex PCR, the TCRdb table keeps only in-frame clones and is missing some. The sample holds about 66,000 clones, around 89% seen once. The specimen comprised peripheral blood, sampled 28 days after the second dose of the MenACWY control vaccine. The receptors shown here come from an adult who received the MenACWY meningococcal vaccine as a control. The CDR3 runs from the conserved cysteine through the conserved F or W. A D gene is named only where the DNA matches it firmly. A clone size is listed for some rows: how often the clone was seen (once, few, many), or a class if it is expanded.

TRBV29-1,TRBJ2-3,TRBD2,NA,CSVELAGGQTGNTDTQYF,TGCAGCGTTGAGTTAGCGGGGGGCCAAACTGGAAACACAGATACGCAGTATTTT
TRBV5-1,TRBJ1-1,NA,NA,CASSLTGLMNTEAFF,TGCGCCAGCAGCTTGACGGGACTGATGAACACTGAAGCTTTCTTT
TRBV14,TRBJ1-1,NA,NA,CASSRSPGEAFF,TGTGCCAGCAGCCGTAGTCCCGGGGAAGCTTTCTTT
TRBV28,TRBJ1-5,NA,NA,CASSGGAPGHQPQHF,TGTGCCAGCAGTGGGGGGGCGCCGGGTCATCAGCCCCAGCATTTT
TRBV7-9,TRBJ2-4,TRBD1,NA,CASSTTGGGQNIQYF,TGTGCCAGCAGTACTACAGGGGGAGGACAAAACATTCAGTACTTC
TRBV12-3/TRBV12-4,TRBJ2-1,NA,NA,CASSSLNEQFF,TGTGCCAGCAGTTCCCTTAATGAGCAGTTCTTC
TRBV5-4,TRBJ1-6,NA,NA,CASSFPAKASPLHF,TGTGCCAGCAGCTTCCCAGCGAAGGCTTCACCCCTCCACTTT
TRBV19,TRBJ2-1,TRBD2,NA,CASSRGLAGYEQFF,TGTGCCAGTAGTAGGGGACTAGCGGGATATGAGCAGTTCTTC
TRBV7-9,TRBJ2-3,TRBD2,NA,CASRPGGGPNTQYF,TGTGCCAGCAGGCCGGGCGGGGGGCCTAATACGCAGTATTTT
TRBV21-1,TRBJ2-1,NA,few,CASSEGGSGKQGLASYNEQFF,TGTGCCAGCAGCGAAGGCGGGTCGGGGAAACAAGGGCTGGCCTCCTACAATGAGCAGTTCTTC
TRBV6-2/TRBV6-3,TRBJ2-3,NA,NA,CASSRSPTDTQYF,TGTGCCAGCAGCCGATCCCCGACAGATACGCAGTATTTT
TRBV24-1,TRBJ2-2,NA,NA,CATSERLPFGGELFF,TGTGCCACCAGTGAGCGACTACCCTTCGGCGGGGAGCTGTTTTTT
TRBV7-2,TRBJ1-5,NA,NA,CASSLGGNNQPQHF,TGTGCCAGCAGCTTAGGCGGAAACAATCAGCCCCAGCATTTT